This entry is about one TCR beta chain. With 4 bases clipped from V and 1 base from J, the junction kept 3 bases outside the gene matches. The CDR3 loop spans 14 amino acids. CDR1 is SQVTM, CDR2 ANQGSEA, per germline. The data stem from a study of control samples from healthy donors and cancer patients. The data were produced by immunoSEQ multiplex PCR, yet TCRdb's version contains in-frame clones alone and is incomplete. The repertoire has 100,000 to 150,000 clones, around 90% of them found once; the top ten carry less than 9.5%. The sequencing input was blood. The chain is built from TRBV29-1 and TRBJ2-2; TRBD1 aligns across 7 bases. This clonotype was obtained from a man aged 35 to 55 in good health. The CDR3 reads CSVAPGGNTGELFF. In nucleotides, the CDR3 is TGCAGCGTTGCCCCAGGGGGGAACACCGGGGAGCTGTTTTTT.